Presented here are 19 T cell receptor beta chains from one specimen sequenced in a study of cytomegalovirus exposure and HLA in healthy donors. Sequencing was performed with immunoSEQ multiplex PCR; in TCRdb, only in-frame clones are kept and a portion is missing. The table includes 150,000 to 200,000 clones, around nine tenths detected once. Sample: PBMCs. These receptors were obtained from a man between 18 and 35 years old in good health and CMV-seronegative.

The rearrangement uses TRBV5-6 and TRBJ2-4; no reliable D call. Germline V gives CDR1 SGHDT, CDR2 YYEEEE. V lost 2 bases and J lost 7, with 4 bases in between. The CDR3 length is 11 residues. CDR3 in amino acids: CASSFGNIQYF. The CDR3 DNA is TGTGCCAGCAGCTTCGGGAACATTCAGTACTTC.

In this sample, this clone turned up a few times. CDR3 in amino acids: CASSIDRNTEAFF. Written as DNA, the CDR3 is TGTGCCAGCAGCATCGACAGGAACACTGAAGCTTTCTTT. The chain employs TRBV11-3 and TRBJ1-1, with D possibly matching TRBD1 (5 bases). Germline V gene sequence: CDR1 SGHNT, CDR2 YENEEA. V was clipped by 5 bases and J by 1 base, with 8 bases between them. This CDR3 contains 13 residues.

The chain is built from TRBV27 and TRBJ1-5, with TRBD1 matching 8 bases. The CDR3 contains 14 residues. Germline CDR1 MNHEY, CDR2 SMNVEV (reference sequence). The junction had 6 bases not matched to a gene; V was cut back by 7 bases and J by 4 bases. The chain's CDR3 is CASTQTGANQPQHF. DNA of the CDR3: TGTGCCAGCACCCAGACAGGGGCTAATCAGCCCCAGCATTTT.

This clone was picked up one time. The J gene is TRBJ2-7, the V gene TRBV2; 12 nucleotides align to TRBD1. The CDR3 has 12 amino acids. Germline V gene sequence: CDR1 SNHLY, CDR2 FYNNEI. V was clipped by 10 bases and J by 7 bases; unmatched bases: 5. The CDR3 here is CATGQGAWEQYF. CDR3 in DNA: TGTGCCACGGGACAGGGGGCGTGGGAGCAGTACTTC.

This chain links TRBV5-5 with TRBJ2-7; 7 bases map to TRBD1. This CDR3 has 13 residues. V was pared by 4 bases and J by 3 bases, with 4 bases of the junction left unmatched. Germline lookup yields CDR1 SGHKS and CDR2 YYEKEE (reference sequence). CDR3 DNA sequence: TGTGCCAGCAGCCAACAGGGGAACTACGAGCAGTACTTC. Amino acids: CASSQQGNYEQYF.

Written as DNA, the CDR3 is TGTGCCAGCAGTTACGGGCAGATCTATGGCTACACCTTC. This codes for CASSYGQIYGYTF. The chain uses TRBV6-5 and TRBJ1-2; the D is unclear. The CDR3 length is 13 residues. The germline V gene has CDR1 MNHEY and CDR2 SVGAGI. V was cut by 2 bases and J by 4 bases, with 8 bases left in between.

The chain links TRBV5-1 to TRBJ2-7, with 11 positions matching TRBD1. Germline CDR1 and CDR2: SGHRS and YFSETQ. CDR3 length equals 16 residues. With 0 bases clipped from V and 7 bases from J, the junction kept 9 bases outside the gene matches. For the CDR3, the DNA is TGCGCCAGCAGCTTGGTTCCGGGACAGGGGGGAAAAGAGCAGTACTTC. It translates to CASSLVPGQGGKEQYF.

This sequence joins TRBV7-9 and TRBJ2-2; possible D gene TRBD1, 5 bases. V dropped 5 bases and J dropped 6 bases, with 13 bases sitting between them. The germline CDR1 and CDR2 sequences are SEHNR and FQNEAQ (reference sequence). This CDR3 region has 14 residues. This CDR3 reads CASSPGLGAGELFF. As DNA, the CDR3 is TGTGCCAGCAGCCCGGGTTTAGGGGCCGGGGAGCTGTTTTTT.

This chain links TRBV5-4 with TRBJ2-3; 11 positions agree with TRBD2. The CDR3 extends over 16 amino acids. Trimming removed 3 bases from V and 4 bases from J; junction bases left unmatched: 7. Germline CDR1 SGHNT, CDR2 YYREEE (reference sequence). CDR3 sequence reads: CASSSTTSGAADTQYF. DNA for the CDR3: TGTGCCAGCAGCTCAACGACTAGCGGGGCAGCAGATACGCAGTATTTT.

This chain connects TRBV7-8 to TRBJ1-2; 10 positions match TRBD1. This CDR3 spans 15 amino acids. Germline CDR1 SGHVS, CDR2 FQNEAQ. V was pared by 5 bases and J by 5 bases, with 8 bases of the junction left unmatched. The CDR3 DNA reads TGTGCCAGCAGCCCGTCGGGACAGGGGAATTATGGCTACACCTTC. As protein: CASSPSGQGNYGYTF.

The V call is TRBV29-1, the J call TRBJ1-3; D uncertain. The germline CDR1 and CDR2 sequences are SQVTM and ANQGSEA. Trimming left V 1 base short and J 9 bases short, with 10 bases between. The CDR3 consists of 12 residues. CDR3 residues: CSVEVGRSTIYF. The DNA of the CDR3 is TGCAGCGTTGAAGTTGGGAGGTCCACCATATATTTT.

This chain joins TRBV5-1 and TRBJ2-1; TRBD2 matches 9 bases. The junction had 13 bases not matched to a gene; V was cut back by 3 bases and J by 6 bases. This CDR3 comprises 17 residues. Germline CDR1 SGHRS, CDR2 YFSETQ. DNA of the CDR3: TGCGCCAGCAGCTCGACCCTGGGCGGGGGGGATTCCAATGAGCAGTTCTTC. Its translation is CASSSTLGGGDSNEQFF.

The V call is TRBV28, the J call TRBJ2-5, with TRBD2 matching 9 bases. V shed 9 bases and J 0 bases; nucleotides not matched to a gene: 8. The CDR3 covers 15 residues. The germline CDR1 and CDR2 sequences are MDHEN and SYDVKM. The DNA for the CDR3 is TGTGCCAGGGCGGGGGGGGCTGTGTACCAAGAGACCCAGTACTTC. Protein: CARAGGAVYQETQYF.

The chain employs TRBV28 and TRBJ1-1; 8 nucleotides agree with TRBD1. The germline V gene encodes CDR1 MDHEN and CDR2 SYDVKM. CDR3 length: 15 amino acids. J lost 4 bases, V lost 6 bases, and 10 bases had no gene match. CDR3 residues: CASSDSTGGSTEAFF. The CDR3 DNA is TGTGCCAGCAGCGACTCAACAGGGGGGAGCACTGAAGCTTTCTTT.

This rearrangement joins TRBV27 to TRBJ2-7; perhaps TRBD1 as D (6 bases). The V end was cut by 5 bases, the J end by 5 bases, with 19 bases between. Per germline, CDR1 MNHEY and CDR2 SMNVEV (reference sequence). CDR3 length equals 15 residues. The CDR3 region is CASSPLQGPLHEQYF. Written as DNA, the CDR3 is TGTGCCAGCAGTCCTCTACAGGGTCCCTTACACGAGCAGTACTTC.

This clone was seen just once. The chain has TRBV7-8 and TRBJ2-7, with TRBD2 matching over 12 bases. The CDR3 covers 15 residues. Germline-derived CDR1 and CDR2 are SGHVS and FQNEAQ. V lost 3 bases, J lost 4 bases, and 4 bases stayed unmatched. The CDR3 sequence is CASSLRLAGVYEQYF. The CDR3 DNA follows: TGTGCCAGCAGCTTGAGACTAGCGGGAGTGTACGAGCAGTACTTC.

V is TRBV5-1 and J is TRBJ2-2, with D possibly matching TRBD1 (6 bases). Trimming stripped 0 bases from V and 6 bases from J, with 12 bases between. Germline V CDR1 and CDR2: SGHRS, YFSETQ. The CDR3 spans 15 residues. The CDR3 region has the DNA TGCGCCAGCAGCTTGGACTTCAGGGGTCCCGGGGAGCTGTTTTTT. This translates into CASSLDFRGPGELFF.

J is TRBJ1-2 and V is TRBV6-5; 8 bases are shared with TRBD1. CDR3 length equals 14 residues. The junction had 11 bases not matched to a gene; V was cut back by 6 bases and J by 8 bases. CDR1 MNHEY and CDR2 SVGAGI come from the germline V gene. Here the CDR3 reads CASSLGTGISGYTF. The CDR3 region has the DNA TGTGCCAGCAGCCTCGGGACAGGTATAAGCGGCTACACCTTC.

CDR3: CASRPTSGGADNEQFF. Here the CDR3 DNA reads TGTGCCAGCAGGCCGACTAGCGGGGGGGCAGACAATGAGCAGTTCTTC. This rearrangement joins TRBV2 to TRBJ2-1, with 14 bases matching TRBD2. After removal of 6 bases from V and 5 bases from J, the junction contained 6 bases not matched to a gene. The germline V gene encodes CDR1 SNHLY and CDR2 FYNNEI. The CDR3 sequence is 16 residues long. Based on the CDR3 plus reference TRBV2 and TRBJ2-1, the full variable domain is EPEVTQTPSHQVTQMGQEVILRCVPISNHLYFYWYRQILGQKVEFLVSFYNNEISEKSEIFDDQFSVERPDGSNFTLKIRSTKLEDSAMYFCASRPTSGGADNEQFFGPGTRLTVL.